This TCR beta chain was recorded in a study of blood T cell repertoires in COVID-19. There are 14 residues in the CDR3. Germline assignment: CDR1 SGHAT and CDR2 FQNNGV. V dropped 3 bases and J dropped 5; count of bases not matched to a gene: 6. Profiled with immunoSEQ multiplex PCR; TCRdb holds only in-frame clones, not every one. The table has over 150,000 clones, more than 65% seen once; the top ten hold approximately 11%. This rearrangement joins TRBV11-2 to TRBJ1-1, with 7 positions matching TRBD1. The TCR originated in a man aged 65 to 79 with active or convalescent COVID-19. The specimen sequenced was peripheral blood. DNA of the CDR3: TGTGCCAGCAGCTTCCGACAGGGAATTACTGAAGCTTTCTTT. Its translation: CASSFRQGITEAFF.